A selection of T cell receptor beta chains follows, all from one sample in a study of Ad26.COV2.S vaccination and SARS-CoV-2 variants. TCRdb keeps only in-frame clones here, not all; method: immunoSEQ multiplex PCR. This table has about 350,000 clones, about nine tenths appearing once. Source: peripheral blood, taken in a trial of Ad26.COV2.S vaccine versus placebo. The receptor source for this set is a person between 18 and 65 years old who received the Ad26.COV2.S COVID-19 vaccine or a placebo. Both conserved end residues are part of each CDR3. D genes are given only for firm matches. Part of the rows lack a size; the others show once, few, many or a class for expanded clones.

V gene: TRBV7-9
clone size: NA
D gene: TRBD1
J gene: TRBJ1-1
CDR3 DNA: TGTGCCAGCAGCAGGGACAGGGGATGGGGGGCACATAATCGAGAAGCTTTCTTT
CDR3 protein: CASSRDRGWGAHNREAFF

V gene: TRBV7-3
clone size: NA
D gene: NA
J gene: TRBJ1-5
CDR3 DNA: TGTGCCAGCAGCTTAGGACGAAATCAGCCCCAGCATTTT
CDR3 protein: CASSLGRNQPQHF

V gene: TRBV15
clone size: NA
D gene: TRBD1
J gene: TRBJ2-7
CDR3 DNA: TGTGCCACCAGCAGAGGGCAAGGGACAGGGGGCGACGAGCAGTACTTC
CDR3 protein: CATSRGQGTGGDEQYF

V gene: TRBV19
clone size: NA
D gene: NA
J gene: TRBJ1-4
CDR3 DNA: TGTGCCAGTAGTATAAGCAGGGCTAAAAATGAAAAACTGTTTTTT
CDR3 protein: CASSISRAKNEKLFF

V gene: TRBV14
clone size: few
D gene: NA
J gene: TRBJ1-6
CDR3 DNA: TGTGCCAGCGATGGGGGTCCCAATTCACCCCTCCACTTT
CDR3 protein: CASDGGPNSPLHF

V gene: TRBV30
clone size: NA
D gene: NA
J gene: TRBJ2-2
CDR3 DNA: TGTGCCGAGGACAGCGCGAACACCGGGGAGCTGTTTTTT
CDR3 protein: CAEDSANTGELFF

V gene: TRBV5-4
clone size: NA
D gene: TRBD1
J gene: TRBJ1-1
CDR3 DNA: TGTGCCAGCAGCGTGCGGACAGGAAGGGGCACTGAAGCTTTCTTT
CDR3 protein: CASSVRTGRGTEAFF

V gene: TRBV7-2
clone size: NA
D gene: NA
J gene: TRBJ2-3
CDR3 DNA: TGTGCCAGCAGCTACTCGGGACTCGTAAGGGATACGCAGTATTTT
CDR3 protein: CASSYSGLVRDTQYF

V gene: TRBV5-5
clone size: once
D gene: NA
J gene: TRBJ2-1
CDR3 DNA: TGTGCCAGCAGCTTGGTTCTAGCGTTGGCCAATGAGCAGTTCTTC
CDR3 protein: CASSLVLALANEQFF

V gene: TRBV27
clone size: NA
D gene: TRBD2
J gene: TRBJ2-1
CDR3 DNA: TGTGCCAGCAGTTTCTCGGACTGGCACAAGCGGGAATTCTACAATGAGCAGTTCTTC
CDR3 protein: CASSFSDWHKREFYNEQFF

V gene: TRBV7-2
clone size: NA
D gene: NA
J gene: TRBJ2-5
CDR3 DNA: TGTGCCAGCAGCTTCTCCGGGGCAGGGGAGACCCAGTACTTC
CDR3 protein: CASSFSGAGETQYF

V gene: TRBV28
clone size: NA
D gene: NA
J gene: TRBJ2-1
CDR3 DNA: TGTGCCAGCAGTTATGGGGGAGTGTCTGTTGAGCAGTTCTTC
CDR3 protein: CASSYGGVSVEQFF

V gene: TRBV2
clone size: NA
D gene: NA
J gene: TRBJ2-3
CDR3 DNA: TGTGCCAGCAGTAGGGGGGAAACCACAGATACGCAGTATTTT
CDR3 protein: CASSRGETTDTQYF

V gene: TRBV6-5
clone size: NA
D gene: TRBD1
J gene: TRBJ1-4
CDR3 DNA: TGTGCCAGCAGTTACTCGGGCAGGGGGCGCGTCGGGAAACTGTTTTTT
CDR3 protein: CASSYSGRGRVGKLFF

V gene: TRBV3-1/TRBV3-2
clone size: NA
D gene: TRBD1
J gene: TRBJ2-3
CDR3 DNA: TGTGCCAGCAGCCTTAGGACAGGACGCACAGATACGCAGTATTTT
CDR3 protein: CASSLRTGRTDTQYF

V gene: TRBV7-7
clone size: NA
D gene: NA
J gene: TRBJ2-5
CDR3 DNA: TGTGCTAGCAGCTTAGCATTGTCGAAGGAAGAGACCCAGTACTTC
CDR3 protein: CASSLALSKEETQYF

V gene: TRBV27
clone size: NA
D gene: NA
J gene: TRBJ2-7
CDR3 DNA: TGTGCCTGCCGGACTACCGGAGGGTCGCACGAGCAGTACTTC
CDR3 protein: CACRTTGGSHEQYF

V gene: TRBV6-2/TRBV6-3
clone size: NA
D gene: TRBD2
J gene: TRBJ2-2
CDR3 DNA: TGTGCCAGCAGTTACCTGCCGGGAGGCACCGGGGAGCTGTTTTTT
CDR3 protein: CASSYLPGGTGELFF

V gene: TRBV2
clone size: NA
D gene: NA
J gene: TRBJ2-7
CDR3 DNA: TGTGCCAGCAGCCCCTTGGGGGGTGGGACGTACGAGCAGTACTTC
CDR3 protein: CASSPLGGGTYEQYF

V gene: TRBV6-5
clone size: NA
D gene: NA
J gene: TRBJ1-6
CDR3 DNA: TGTGCCAGCAGTCTCCTAACTTCTAGCGGTTCACCCCTCCACTTT
CDR3 protein: CASSLLTSSGSPLHF

V gene: TRBV2
clone size: NA
D gene: TRBD1
J gene: TRBJ2-5
CDR3 DNA: TGTGCCAGCGACGGACAGGGGAGTAGAGAGACCCAGTACTTC
CDR3 protein: CASDGQGSRETQYF

V gene: TRBV9
clone size: NA
D gene: NA
J gene: TRBJ1-1
CDR3 DNA: TGTGCCAGCAGCGCCACAGGGAACACTGAAGCTTTCTTT
CDR3 protein: CASSATGNTEAFF

V gene: TRBV6-2/TRBV6-3
clone size: NA
D gene: NA
J gene: TRBJ2-1
CDR3 DNA: TGTGCCAGCAGTATTCATAAGGGTTACAATGAGCAGTTCTTC
CDR3 protein: CASSIHKGYNEQFF

V gene: TRBV7-9
clone size: NA
D gene: NA
J gene: TRBJ2-7
CDR3 DNA: TGTGCCAGCAGCTTCGCACAGAACTACGAGCAGTACTTC
CDR3 protein: CASSFAQNYEQYF

V gene: TRBV9
clone size: NA
D gene: NA
J gene: TRBJ1-1
CDR3 DNA: TGTGCCAGCAGCCCGGGGGGGGGCCAGAACACTGAAGCTTTCTTT
CDR3 protein: CASSPGGGQNTEAFF

V gene: TRBV4-1
clone size: once
D gene: NA
J gene: TRBJ2-7
CDR3 DNA: TGCGCCAGCAGCCAAGAAAGCAGGGTGGGAGTCTACGAGCAGTACTTC
CDR3 protein: CASSQESRVGVYEQYF

V gene: TRBV4-1
clone size: NA
D gene: NA
J gene: TRBJ2-1
CDR3 DNA: TGCGCCAGCAGCCTGAAACGGGACTTCTCCTACAATGAGCAGTTCTTC
CDR3 protein: CASSLKRDFSYNEQFF

V gene: TRBV12-3/TRBV12-4
clone size: NA
D gene: NA
J gene: TRBJ1-1
CDR3 DNA: TGTGCCAGCGCCCGAGTAGGGAACACTGAAGCTTTCTTT
CDR3 protein: CASARVGNTEAFF

V gene: TRBV13
clone size: NA
D gene: NA
J gene: TRBJ2-1
CDR3 DNA: TGTGCCAGCAGCTTAGTCGAGGCGGAAATCTACAATGAGCAGTTCTTC
CDR3 protein: CASSLVEAEIYNEQFF

V gene: TRBV27
clone size: NA
D gene: NA
J gene: TRBJ1-2
CDR3 DNA: TGTGCCAGCAGTCCCACTGGACGCCACTATGGCTACACCTTC
CDR3 protein: CASSPTGRHYGYTF

V gene: TRBV18
clone size: NA
D gene: TRBD1
J gene: TRBJ2-1
CDR3 DNA: TGTGCCAGCTCCTTGGGACAGGGGAGTAAAAGTGAGCAGTTCTTC
CDR3 protein: CASSLGQGSKSEQFF

V gene: TRBV7-3
clone size: NA
D gene: TRBD1
J gene: TRBJ2-2
CDR3 DNA: TGTGCCAGCAGCTATGACAGGGGAGGCACCGGGGAGCTGTTTTTT
CDR3 protein: CASSYDRGGTGELFF

V gene: TRBV9
clone size: NA
D gene: NA
J gene: TRBJ1-5
CDR3 DNA: TGTGCCAGCAGCGTAGGAGACAGCTATCAGCCCCAGCATTTT
CDR3 protein: CASSVGDSYQPQHF

V gene: TRBV3-1/TRBV3-2
clone size: NA
D gene: NA
J gene: TRBJ1-1
CDR3 DNA: TGTGCCAGCAGTCTGATAGGGGGGGTTGAAGCTTTCTTT
CDR3 protein: CASSLIGGVEAFF

V gene: TRBV30
clone size: NA
D gene: TRBD2
J gene: TRBJ2-3
CDR3 DNA: TGTGCCTTCGGGACTAGCGGGACTAGCACAGATACGCAGTATTTT
CDR3 protein: CAFGTSGTSTDTQYF

V gene: TRBV5-1
clone size: NA
D gene: NA
J gene: TRBJ2-7
CDR3 DNA: TGCGCCAGCAGCCCACGCGGGGCTACCTACGAGCAGTACTTC
CDR3 protein: CASSPRGATYEQYF

V gene: TRBV7-2
clone size: NA
D gene: TRBD1
J gene: TRBJ2-6
CDR3 DNA: TGTGCCAGCAGCCTACAGGACAGGGCTGGGGCCAACGTCCTGACTTTC
CDR3 protein: CASSLQDRAGANVLTF

V gene: TRBV30
clone size: NA
D gene: NA
J gene: TRBJ1-2
CDR3 DNA: TGTGCCCGTACCGGGCCCTACTATGGCTACACCTTC
CDR3 protein: CARTGPYYGYTF

V gene: TRBV3-1/TRBV3-2
clone size: NA
D gene: NA
J gene: TRBJ1-1
CDR3 DNA: TGTGCCAGCAGCCAGTCGACAAAGAGGAGTGAAGCTTTCTTT
CDR3 protein: CASSQSTKRSEAFF

V gene: TRBV4-3
clone size: NA
D gene: TRBD2
J gene: TRBJ2-3
CDR3 DNA: TGCGCCAGCGCCCTGACTAGCGGGATCGCAGATACGCAGTATTTT
CDR3 protein: CASALTSGIADTQYF

V gene: TRBV15
clone size: NA
D gene: TRBD2
J gene: TRBJ2-3
CDR3 DNA: TGTGCCACCAGCCGCAGAAGGCTAGCGGGAGGGCCCCCAGATACGCAGTATTTT
CDR3 protein: CATSRRRLAGGPPDTQYF

V gene: TRBV7-9
clone size: NA
D gene: TRBD2
J gene: TRBJ2-5
CDR3 DNA: TGTGCCAGCAGTTCCTCTATGCCGGGACTAGCGGGAGAGACCCAGTACTTC
CDR3 protein: CASSSSMPGLAGETQYF

V gene: TRBV6-2/TRBV6-3
clone size: NA
D gene: NA
J gene: TRBJ1-1
CDR3 DNA: TGTGCCAGCAGTTGGAGCGGGACTGAAGCTTTCTTT
CDR3 protein: CASSWSGTEAFF

V gene: TRBV4-3
clone size: NA
D gene: NA
J gene: TRBJ2-6
CDR3 DNA: TGCGCCAGCAGCCAACCCACGAGAGAGGGGACCATCTCTGGGGCCAACGTCCTGACTTTC
CDR3 protein: CASSQPTREGTISGANVLTF

V gene: TRBV25-1
clone size: NA
D gene: TRBD1
J gene: TRBJ2-2
CDR3 DNA: TGTGCCAGCAGTGCGTTTACAGGGGGCTCGGGCACCGGGGAGCTGTTTTTT
CDR3 protein: CASSAFTGGSGTGELFF